This TCR beta chain was identified in a study of T cells after somatic rescue of genetic block. Clones were read by immunoSEQ multiplex PCR, and TCRdb kept only the in-frame ones, dropping some. The sample has around 14,000 clones; about 65% are singletons. The CDR3 is 16 residues long. The germline V gene has CDR1 ENHRY and CDR2 SYGVKD. The V end was cut by 7 bases, the J end by 0 bases, with 15 bases between. This TCR came from a man between 18 and 29 years old. V and J are TRBV10-3 and TRBJ2-2; TRBD1 is a possible D gene (6 bases). What was sequenced was peripheral blood mononuclear cells (PBMCs). The CDR3: CAIMARQVTNTGELFF. CDR3 DNA: TGTGCCATCATGGCCCGACAGGTCACGAACACCGGGGAGCTGTTTTTT.